The clone carrying this TCR beta chain showed up just once. Its antigen is still unknown. The treatment: roughly 20 received Ad26.COV2.S at low or high dose, single or two shots; several received placebo; per-sample allocation not given. Following the first vaccine or placebo injection, samples were taken on day 63. Data came from immunoSEQ multiplex PCR; TCRdb stores just in-frame clones and leaves some out. Seen here are around 380,000 clones, around 85% observed once, and the top ten hold 3.5%. The sample originates from a study of Ad26.COV2.S vaccination and SARS-CoV-2 variants. At the level of the study: Intramuscular Ad26.COV2.S doses were given once or twice, 56 days apart. Findings of the study overall: Spike-specific responses of CD8+ and CD4+ T cells were reported to display substantial breadth after vaccination. Possible underestimation of total T cell responses by the TCR breadth and depth analyses was noted.

The specimen comprised peripheral blood, sampled in a trial of Ad26.COV2.S vaccine versus placebo. The TCR originated in a person aged 18 to 59 who received the Ad26.COV2.S COVID-19 vaccine or a placebo.

In DNA form, the CDR3 reads TGTGCCAGCAGCCCCACCGGAGGGACAGGGCACCAGGAAAAACTGTTTTTT. It encodes CASSPTGGTGHQEKLFF. The V call is TRBV7-8, the J call TRBJ1-4; 9 positions agree with TRBD1. Germline V gives CDR1 SGHVS, CDR2 FQNEAQ. Germline trimming cut 5 bases from V and 8 bases from J; bases unmatched to any gene: 15. This CDR3 spans 17 amino acids.